The sequence of this TCR beta chain was determined in a study of blood T cells in healthy people across ages. The use of a sample-barcoded 5' primer and a J-beta primer mix characterized a second PCR of roughly 6 to 12 cycles. TCRdb re-analysed the 5' RACE reads in MiXCR, keeping a single row per CDR3 protein. The data contain roughly 800,000 distinct CDR3 sequences, more than 20% of them singletons. Germline loops: CDR1 DFQATT, CDR2 SNEGSKA (reference sequence). V shed 3 bases, J shed 4 bases, and the junction held 11 bases outside the gene matches. The CDR3 spans 18 residues. This sample also appeared in a second study, on T cells of mothers and their children.

Sample: blood. The rearrangement joins TRBV20-1 to TRBJ2-1, with 14 bases identical to TRBD2. The sequence came from a boy aged 5 to 17 in good health. The CDR3 is CSARNSGLAGAKYNEQFF. In DNA form, the CDR3 reads TGCAGTGCTAGGAACTCGGGACTAGCGGGAGCGAAGTACAATGAGCAGTTCTTC.